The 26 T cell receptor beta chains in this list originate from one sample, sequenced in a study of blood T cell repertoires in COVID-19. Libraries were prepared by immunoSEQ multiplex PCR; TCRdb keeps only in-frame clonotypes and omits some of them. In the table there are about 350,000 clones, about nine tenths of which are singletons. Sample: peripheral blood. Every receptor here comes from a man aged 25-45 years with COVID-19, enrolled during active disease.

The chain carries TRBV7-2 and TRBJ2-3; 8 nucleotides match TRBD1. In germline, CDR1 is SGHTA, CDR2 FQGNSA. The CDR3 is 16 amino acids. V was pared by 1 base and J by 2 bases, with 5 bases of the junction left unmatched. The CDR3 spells CASSLGTGYTTDTQYF. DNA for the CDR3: TGTGCCAGCAGCTTAGGGACAGGGTACACCACAGATACGCAGTATTTT.

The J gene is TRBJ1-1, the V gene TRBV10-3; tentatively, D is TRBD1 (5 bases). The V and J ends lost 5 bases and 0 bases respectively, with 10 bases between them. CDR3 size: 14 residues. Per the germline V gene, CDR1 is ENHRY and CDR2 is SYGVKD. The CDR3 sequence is CAISPRDMNTEAFF. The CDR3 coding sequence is TGTGCCATCAGTCCCAGGGATATGAACACTGAAGCTTTCTTT.

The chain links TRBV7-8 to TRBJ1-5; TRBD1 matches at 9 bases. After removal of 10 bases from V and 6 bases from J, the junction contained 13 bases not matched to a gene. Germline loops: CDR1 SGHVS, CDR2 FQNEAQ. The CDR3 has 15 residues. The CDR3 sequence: CATDPGQGFGQPQHF. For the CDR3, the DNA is TGTGCCACCGATCCGGGACAGGGATTCGGTCAGCCCCAGCATTTT.

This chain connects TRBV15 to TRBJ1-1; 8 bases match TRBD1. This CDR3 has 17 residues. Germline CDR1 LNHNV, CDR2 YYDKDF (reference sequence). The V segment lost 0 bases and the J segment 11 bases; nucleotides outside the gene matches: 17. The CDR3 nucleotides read TGTGCCACCAGCAGAGATCGAGGGGGGCAGGGGGCGATGGGTGCTTTCTTT. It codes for CATSRDRGGQGAMGAFF. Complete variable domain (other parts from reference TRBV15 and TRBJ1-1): DAMVIQNPRYQVTQFGKPVTLSCSQTLNHNVMYWYQQKSSQAPKLLFHYYDKDFNNEADTPDNFQSRRPNTSFCFLDIRSPGLGDTAMYLCATSRDRGGQGAMGAFFGQGTRLTVV.

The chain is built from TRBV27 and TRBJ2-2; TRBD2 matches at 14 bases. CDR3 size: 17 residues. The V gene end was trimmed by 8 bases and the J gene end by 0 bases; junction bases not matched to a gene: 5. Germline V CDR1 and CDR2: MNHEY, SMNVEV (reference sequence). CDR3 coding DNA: TGTGCCAGCCTACGGACTAGCGGGGGGCCGAACACCGGGGAGCTGTTTTTT. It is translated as CASLRTSGGPNTGELFF.

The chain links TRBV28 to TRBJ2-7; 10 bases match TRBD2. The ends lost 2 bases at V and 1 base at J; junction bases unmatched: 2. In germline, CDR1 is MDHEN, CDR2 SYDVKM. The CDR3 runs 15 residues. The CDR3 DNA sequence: TGTGCCAGCAGTTTAACTAGCGGGGTATCCTACGAGCAGTACTTC. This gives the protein CASSLTSGVSYEQYF. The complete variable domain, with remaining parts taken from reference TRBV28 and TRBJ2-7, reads DVKVTQSSRYLVKRTGEKVFLECVQDMDHENMFWYRQDPGLGLRLIYFSYDVKMKEKGDIPEGYSVSREKKERFSLILESASTNQTSMYLCASSLTSGVSYEQYFGPGTRLTVT.

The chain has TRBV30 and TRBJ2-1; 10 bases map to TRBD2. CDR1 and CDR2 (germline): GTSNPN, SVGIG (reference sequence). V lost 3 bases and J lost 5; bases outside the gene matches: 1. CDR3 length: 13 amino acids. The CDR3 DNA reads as TGTGCCTGGAGCGGACTAGCGGACAATGAGCAGTTCTTC. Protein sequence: CAWSGLADNEQFF.

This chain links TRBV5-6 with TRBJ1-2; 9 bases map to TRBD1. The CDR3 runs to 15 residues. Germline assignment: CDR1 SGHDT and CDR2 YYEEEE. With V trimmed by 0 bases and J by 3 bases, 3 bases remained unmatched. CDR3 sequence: CASSLADRGYYGYTF. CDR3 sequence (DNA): TGTGCCAGCAGCTTGGCGGACAGGGGTTACTATGGCTACACCTTC.

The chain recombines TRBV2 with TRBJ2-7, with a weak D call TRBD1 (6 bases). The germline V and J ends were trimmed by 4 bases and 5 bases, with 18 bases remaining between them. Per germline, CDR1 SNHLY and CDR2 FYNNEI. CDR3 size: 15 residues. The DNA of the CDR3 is TGTGCCAGCAGTGGAGGGGACACAGCGGTCAACGAGCAGTACTTC. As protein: CASSGGDTAVNEQYF.

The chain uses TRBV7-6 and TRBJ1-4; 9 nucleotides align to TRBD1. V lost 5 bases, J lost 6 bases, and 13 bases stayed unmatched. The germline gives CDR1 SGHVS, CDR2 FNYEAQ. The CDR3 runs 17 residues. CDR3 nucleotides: TGTGCCAGCAGCGCCGGGACAGGGCTTTCGGGAGATGAAAAACTGTTTTTT. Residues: CASSAGTGLSGDEKLFF.

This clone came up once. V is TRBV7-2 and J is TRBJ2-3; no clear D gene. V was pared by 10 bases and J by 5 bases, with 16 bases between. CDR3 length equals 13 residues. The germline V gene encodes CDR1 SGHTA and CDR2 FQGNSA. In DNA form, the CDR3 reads TGTGCCAACAAGATTCGACACCGAGATACGCAGTATTTT. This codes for CANKIRHRDTQYF.

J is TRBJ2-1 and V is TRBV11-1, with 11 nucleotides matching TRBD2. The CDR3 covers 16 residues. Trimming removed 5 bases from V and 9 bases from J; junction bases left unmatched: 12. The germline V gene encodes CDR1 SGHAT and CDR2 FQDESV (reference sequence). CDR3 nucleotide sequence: TGTGCCAGCAGCCCAGTGACTAGCGGGATTGGTCGTGAGCAGTTCTTC. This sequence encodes CASSPVTSGIGREQFF.

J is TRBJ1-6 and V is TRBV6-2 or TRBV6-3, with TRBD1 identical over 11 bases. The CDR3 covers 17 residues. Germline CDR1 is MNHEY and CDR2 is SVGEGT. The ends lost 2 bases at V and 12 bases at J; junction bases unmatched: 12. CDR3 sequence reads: CASSYGDPGQGVRPLHF. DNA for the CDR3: TGTGCCAGCAGTTACGGCGACCCGGGACAGGGGGTTAGACCCCTCCACTTT.

The CDR3 DNA reads as TGTGCCAGCAGCTTTCTACTAGCGGGAGGGACCGGGGAGCTGTTTTTT. Its protein product is CASSFLLAGGTGELFF. J is TRBJ2-2 and V is TRBV13, with 13 bases lining up with TRBD2. Germline values: CDR1 PRHDT, CDR2 FYEKMQ (reference sequence). CDR3 length: 16 residues. Trimming at V came to 3 bases and at J to 5 bases, leaving 3 bases not matched to a gene.

This chain's CDR3 is CASGPTGTYEQYF. CDR3 DNA: TGTGCCAGCGGCCCAACAGGCACCTACGAGCAGTACTTC. The chain uses TRBV6-2 or TRBV6-3 and TRBJ2-7, with D maybe TRBD1 (5 bases). V lost 8 bases and J lost 2, with 13 bases in between. This CDR3 region has 13 residues. Germline loops: CDR1 MNHEY, CDR2 SVGEGT.

The CDR3 DNA is TGTGCCAGCAGTGCCCCCCTCGGGACAGGGGCCAGGAACACTGAAGCTTTCTTT. The encoded protein is CASSAPLGTGARNTEAFF. J is TRBJ1-1 and V is TRBV28; 10 nucleotides line up with TRBD1. Germline lookup yields CDR1 MDHEN and CDR2 SYDVKM. There are 18 residues in the CDR3. Trimming took 5 bases from V and 1 from J; bases not matched to a gene: 13.

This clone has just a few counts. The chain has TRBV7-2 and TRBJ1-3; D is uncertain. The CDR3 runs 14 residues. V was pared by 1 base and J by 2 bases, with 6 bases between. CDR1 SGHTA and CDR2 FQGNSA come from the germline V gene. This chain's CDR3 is CASSLVTPGNTIYF. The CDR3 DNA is TGTGCCAGCAGCTTAGTAACTCCTGGAAACACCATATATTTT.

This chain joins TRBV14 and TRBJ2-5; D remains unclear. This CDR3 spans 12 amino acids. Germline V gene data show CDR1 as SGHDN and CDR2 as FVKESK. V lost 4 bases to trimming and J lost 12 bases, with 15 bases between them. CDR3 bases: TGTGCCAGCAGCCGATATGACTCCAGCGAGTACTTC. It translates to CASSRYDSSEYF.

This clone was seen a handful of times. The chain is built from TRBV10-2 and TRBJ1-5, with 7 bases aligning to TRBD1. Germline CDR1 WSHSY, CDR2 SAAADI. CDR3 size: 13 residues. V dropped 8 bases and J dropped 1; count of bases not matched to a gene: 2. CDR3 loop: CASATGSNQPQHF. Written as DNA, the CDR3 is TGCGCCAGCGCGACAGGGAGCAATCAGCCCCAGCATTTT.

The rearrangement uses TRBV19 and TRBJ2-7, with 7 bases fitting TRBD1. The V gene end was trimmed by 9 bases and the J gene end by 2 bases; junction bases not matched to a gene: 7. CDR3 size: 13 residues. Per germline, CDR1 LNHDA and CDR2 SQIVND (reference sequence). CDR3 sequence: CASTGTAAYEQYF. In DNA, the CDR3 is TGTGCCAGCACCGGGACAGCGGCCTACGAGCAGTACTTC.

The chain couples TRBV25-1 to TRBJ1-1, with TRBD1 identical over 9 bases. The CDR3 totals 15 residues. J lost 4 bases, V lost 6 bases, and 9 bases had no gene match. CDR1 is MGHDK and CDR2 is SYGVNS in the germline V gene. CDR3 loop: CASRPTDRGATEAFF. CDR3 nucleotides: TGTGCCAGCAGACCCACCGACAGGGGGGCCACTGAAGCTTTCTTT.

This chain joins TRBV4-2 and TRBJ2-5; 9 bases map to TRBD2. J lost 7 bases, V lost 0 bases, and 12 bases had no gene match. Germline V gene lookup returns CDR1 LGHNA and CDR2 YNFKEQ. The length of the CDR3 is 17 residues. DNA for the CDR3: TGTGCCAGCAGCCAAGAACCCCTAGCGGGATCAGGTGGGACCCAGTACTTC. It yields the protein CASSQEPLAGSGGTQYF.

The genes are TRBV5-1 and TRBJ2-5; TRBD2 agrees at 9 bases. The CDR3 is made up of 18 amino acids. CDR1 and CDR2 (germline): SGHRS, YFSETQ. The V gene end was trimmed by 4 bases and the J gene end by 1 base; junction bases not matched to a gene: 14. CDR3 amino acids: CASSSGQTSGPIQETQYF. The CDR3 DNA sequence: TGCGCCAGCAGCAGCGGGCAAACTAGCGGGCCAATCCAAGAGACCCAGTACTTC.

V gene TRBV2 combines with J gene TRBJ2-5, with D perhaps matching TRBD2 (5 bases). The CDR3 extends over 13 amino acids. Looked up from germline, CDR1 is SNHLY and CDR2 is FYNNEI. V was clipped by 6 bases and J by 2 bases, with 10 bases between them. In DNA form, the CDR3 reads TGTGCCAGCAGAAGAGGGATACAAGAGACCCAGTACTTC. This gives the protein CASRRGIQETQYF.

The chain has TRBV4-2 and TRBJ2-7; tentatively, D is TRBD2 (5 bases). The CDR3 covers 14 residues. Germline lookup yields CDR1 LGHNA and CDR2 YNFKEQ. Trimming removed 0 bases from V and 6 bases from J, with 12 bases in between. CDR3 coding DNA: TGTGCCAGCAGCCAAGAAGTAAGAGGGAGCGAGCAGTACTTC. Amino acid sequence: CASSQEVRGSEQYF.

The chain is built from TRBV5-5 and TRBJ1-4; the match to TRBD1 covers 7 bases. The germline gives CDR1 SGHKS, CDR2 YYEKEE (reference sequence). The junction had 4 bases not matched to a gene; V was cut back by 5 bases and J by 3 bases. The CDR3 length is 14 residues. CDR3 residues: CASSRGPANEKLFF. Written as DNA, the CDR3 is TGTGCCAGCAGTAGGGGGCCGGCTAATGAAAAACTGTTTTTT.